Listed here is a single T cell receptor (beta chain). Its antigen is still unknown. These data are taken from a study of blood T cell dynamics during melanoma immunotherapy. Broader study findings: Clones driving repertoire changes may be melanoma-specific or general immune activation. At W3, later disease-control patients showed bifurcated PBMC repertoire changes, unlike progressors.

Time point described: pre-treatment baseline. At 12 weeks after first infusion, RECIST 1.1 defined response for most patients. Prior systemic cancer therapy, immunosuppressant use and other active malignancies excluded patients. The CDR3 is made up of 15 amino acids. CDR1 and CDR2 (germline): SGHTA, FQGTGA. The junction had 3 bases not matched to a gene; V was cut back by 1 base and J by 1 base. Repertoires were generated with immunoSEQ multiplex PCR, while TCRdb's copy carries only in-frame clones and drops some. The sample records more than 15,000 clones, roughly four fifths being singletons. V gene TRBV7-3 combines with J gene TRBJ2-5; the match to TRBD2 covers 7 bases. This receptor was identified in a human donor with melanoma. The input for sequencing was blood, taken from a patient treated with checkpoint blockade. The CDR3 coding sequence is TGTGCCAGCAGCTTAAGTGGGGGGGTCCAAGAGACCCAGTACTTC. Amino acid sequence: CASSLSGGVQETQYF.